One and the same sample provided the 21 T cell receptor beta chains below, sequenced in a study of blood T cell repertoires in COVID-19 (dated by TCRdb to 2018 to 2021). Libraries were constructed by the immunoSEQ multiplex PCR assay. TCRdb holds this immuneACCESS table with in-frame rearrangements only. Some clones are missing; in checked studies, unresolved V genes explain under half, and the rest has no known cause. The sample has 290,000 or so clones on record, about four fifths of them singletons. More than 4% of the sample rests with the top ten. Input material: PBMCs or T cells enriched from blood (not recorded which). The receptors stem from a man in his forties who had been exposed to COVID-19.

This chain connects TRBV2 to TRBJ2-5; 7 bases fit TRBD2. Germline trimming cut 8 bases from V and 5 bases from J; bases unmatched to any gene: 8. CDR3 length equals 13 residues. Per germline, CDR1 SNHLY and CDR2 FYNNEI. Here the CDR3 reads CASDRGSLETQYF. DNA of the CDR3: TGTGCCAGCGATCGCGGGAGTTTGGAGACCCAGTACTTC.

The chain links TRBV7-6 to TRBJ2-7; D is possibly TRBD2 (6 bases). The CDR3 is 15 amino acids. Looked up from germline, CDR1 is SGHVS and CDR2 is FNYEAQ. V was cut by 0 bases and J by 2 bases, with 11 bases left in between. CDR3 in DNA: TGTGCCAGCAGCTTAGCTGGAGGGAACCCCTACGAGCAGTACTTC. It is translated as CASSLAGGNPYEQYF.

The chain carries TRBV21-1 and TRBJ2-5; the tabulated D call, TRBD2, remains unverified against the DNA. TRBV21-1 is a documented pseudogene. CDR3 length: 21 amino acids. CDR3 in amino acids: CASSKVSGLAGGPRVGETQYF. The CDR3 nucleotides read TGTGCCAGCAGCAAAGTTTCGGGACTAGCGGGAGGGCCTCGAGTGGGAGAGACCCAGTACTTC.

V and J are TRBV5-8 and TRBJ2-1, with D perhaps TRBD2 (5 bases). Germline assignment: CDR1 SGHTS and CDR2 YDEGEE. V dropped 3 bases and J dropped 0 bases, with 13 bases sitting between them. The CDR3 is made up of 16 amino acids. CDR3 DNA sequence: TGTGCCAGCAGCTCAAATTTCGGGGACTCCTACAATGAGCAGTTCTTC. It encodes CASSSNFGDSYNEQFF.

The V call is TRBV11-2, the J call TRBJ2-3; D is ambiguous. From germline, CDR1 is SGHAT and CDR2 FQNNGV. The CDR3 runs to 11 residues. The V end lost 5 bases, the J end lost 5 bases, and 5 bases lay between the germline ends. The CDR3 region has the DNA TGTGCCAGCAGCAATCGAGATACGCAGTATTTT. The encoded protein is CASSNRDTQYF.

This clone was picked up a small number of times. This rearrangement joins TRBV30 to TRBJ1-1; 8 bases fit TRBD1. Trimming cost V 8 bases and J 1 base; bases outside gene matches: 15. Germline V gives CDR1 GTSNPN, CDR2 SVGIG (reference sequence). There are 16 residues in the CDR3. This CDR3 reads CARQGAGRTGNTEAFF. In nucleotides, the CDR3 is TGTGCCCGTCAGGGGGCGGGCCGGACCGGGAACACTGAAGCTTTCTTT. The full variable domain, its missing parts supplied by reference TRBV30 and TRBJ1-1, is SQTIHQWPATLVQPVGSPLSLECTVEGTSNPNLYWYRQAAGRGLQLLFYSVGIGQISSEVPQNLSASRPQDRQFILSSKKLLLSDSGFYLCARQGAGRTGNTEAFFGQGTRLTVV.

The chain links TRBV3-1 (or the pseudogene TRBV3-2) to TRBJ1-2; the D is unclear. This CDR3 spans 13 amino acids. V lost 1 base, J lost 6 bases, and 9 bases lay in between. Germline lookup yields CDR1 LGHDT and CDR2 YNNKEL (reference sequence). For the CDR3, the DNA is TGTGCCAGCAGCCAAGGTGGGAGGCATGGCTACACCTTC. Amino acid sequence: CASSQGGRHGYTF.

The CDR3 loop is CASSHFTKGHYEQYF. The CDR3 region has the DNA TGTGCCAGCAGTCACTTTACAAAGGGACATTACGAGCAGTACTTC. The chain has TRBV6-5 and TRBJ2-7, with D possibly being TRBD1 (6 bases). Trimming cost V 5 bases and J 4 bases, with 18 bases left between them. CDR3 length: 15 residues. The germline CDR1 and CDR2 sequences are MNHEY and SVGAGI.

The chain links TRBV6-4 to TRBJ2-7; a possible D gene is TRBD2 (7 bases). Germline CDR1 MRHNA, CDR2 SNTAGT. V was trimmed by 6 bases and J by 0 bases, leaving 12 bases between them. This CDR3 is 14 amino acids long. The CDR3 DNA reads TGTGCCAGCAGGGAGGGGGGGCCCTCCTACGAGCAGTACTTC. Residues: CASREGGPSYEQYF.

The chain recombines TRBV24-1 with TRBJ2-3, with D possibly TRBD1 on 6 matching bases. Germline CDR1 reads KGHDR; CDR2 reads SFDVKD. V dropped 7 bases and J dropped 2 bases, with 9 bases sitting between them. The CDR3 has 13 residues. CDR3 coding DNA: TGTGCCACCAGGGACAGCGTCACAGATACGCAGTATTTT. Translating gives CATRDSVTDTQYF.

This clone showed up just a few times. The chain has TRBV6-5 and TRBJ1-6; D possibly corresponds to TRBD1 (6 bases). The germline V and J ends were trimmed by 5 bases and 7 bases, with 15 bases remaining between them. The CDR3 sequence is 15 residues long. The germline V gene has CDR1 MNHEY and CDR2 SVGAGI. The DNA of the CDR3 is TGTGCCAGCAGTCCACCGGACAGTGGAAATTCACCCCTCCACTTT. It translates to CASSPPDSGNSPLHF.

The chain recombines TRBV11-2 with TRBJ2-7, with D perhaps matching TRBD2 (9 bases). Germline-derived CDR1 and CDR2 are SGHAT and FQNNGV. V gave up 4 bases and J gave up 0 bases, with 19 bases separating them. The CDR3 consists of 17 residues. The chain's CDR3 is CASSSRGLAGSSYEQYF. The DNA of the CDR3 is TGTGCCAGCAGCTCCAGGGGGCTAGCGGGATCCTCCTACGAGCAGTACTTC.

J is TRBJ2-1 and V is TRBV9; the D is unclear. V lost 4 bases and J 3 bases, leaving 14 bases between the germline ends. The germline V gene encodes CDR1 SGDLS and CDR2 YYNGEE. The CDR3 has 15 amino acids. As DNA, the CDR3 is TGTGCCAGCAGCCCCCCACTGGGCTTCTACAATGAGCAGTTCTTC. Protein: CASSPPLGFYNEQFF.

V gene TRBV30 combines with J gene TRBJ2-1; D is undetermined. Deletions cut 4 bases from V and 0 bases from J, with 13 bases between. This CDR3 has 15 residues. Looked up from germline, CDR1 is GTSNPN and CDR2 is SVGIG (reference sequence). CDR3 residues: CAWTLNPSSYNEQFF. CDR3 coding DNA: TGTGCCTGGACTCTTAATCCCAGCTCCTACAATGAGCAGTTCTTC.

V usage is TRBV7-2 and J usage is TRBJ1-2; D is unresolved. V was shortened by 4 bases and J by 5 bases, with 5 bases between the two germline ends. From germline, CDR1 is SGHTA and CDR2 FQGNSA. CDR3 length: 11 residues. The CDR3 nucleotides are TGTGCCAGCAGCTCCCTGTATGGCTACACCTTC. This gives the protein CASSSLYGYTF.

The chain joins TRBV11-1 to TRBJ1-1, with 9 bases that match TRBD1. The trim removed 4 bases at V and 10 bases at J, leaving 4 bases unmatched. Germline V gives CDR1 SGHAT, CDR2 FQDESV (reference sequence). The CDR3 is 12 residues long. The CDR3 nucleotides read TGTGCCAGCAGCTCCACAGGGGGCAGAGCTTTCTTT. Translated, it gives CASSSTGGRAFF. Together with reference TRBV11-1 and TRBJ1-1, the CDR3 gives the full variable domain: EAEVAQSPRYKITEKSQAVAFWCDPISGHATLYWYRQILGQGPELLVQFQDESVVDDSQLPKDRFSAERLKGVDSTLKIQPAELGDSAMYLCASSSTGGRAFFGQGTRLTVV.

V usage is TRBV3-1 (or the pseudogene TRBV3-2) and J usage is TRBJ1-2, with 8 bases aligning to TRBD1. This CDR3 region has 15 residues. The J segment lost 7 bases and the V segment lost 3 bases, leaving 10 bases of the junction unmatched. Germline V gives CDR1 LGHDT, CDR2 YNNKEL (reference sequence). The CDR3 region is CASSHSDRVQGGYTF. The CDR3 nucleotides read TGTGCCAGCAGCCACTCGGACAGGGTCCAAGGTGGCTACACCTTC.

The rearrangement links TRBV11-2 to TRBJ2-3, with D tentatively TRBD2 (6 bases). The V gene lost 5 bases and the J gene lost 2 bases, with 14 bases spanning the gap. The length of the CDR3 is 15 residues. Germline V lookup: CDR1 SGHAT, CDR2 FQNNGV. The CDR3 region is CASSQPAGLTDTQYF. The DNA of the CDR3 is TGTGCCAGCAGCCAACCGGCGGGACTCACAGATACGCAGTATTTT.

V is TRBV2 and J is TRBJ2-5; D remains ambiguous. The V and J ends lost 10 bases and 3 bases respectively, with 9 bases between them. This CDR3 is 11 amino acids long. CDR1 and CDR2 from the germline V gene are SNHLY and FYNNEI. CDR3 region: CATGPKETQYF. The CDR3 region has the DNA TGTGCCACGGGTCCAAAAGAGACCCAGTACTTC.

The chain employs TRBV16 and TRBJ2-6; D remains ambiguous. Germline CDR1 KGHSY, CDR2 FQNENV. There are 13 residues in the CDR3. V gave up 6 bases and J gave up 2 bases, with 5 bases separating them. The CDR3 nucleotides are TGTGCCAGCAGTCGAGCTGGGGCCAACGTCCTGACTTTC. Protein: CASSRAGANVLTF.

The rearrangement uses TRBV19 and TRBJ1-4; D call uncertain. The V end lost 5 bases, the J end lost 3 bases, and 10 bases lay between the germline ends. Germline CDR1 and CDR2: LNHDA and SQIVND (reference sequence). CDR3 length equals 14 residues. The CDR3 DNA sequence: TGTGCCAGTAGTTCGGGAAGGGCTAATGAAAAACTGTTTTTT. Translated: CASSSGRANEKLFF.